Only one count was recorded for the clone carrying this T cell receptor beta chain. Its target is unknown. The sample belongs to a study of cytotoxic CD8 clonotypes in ibrutinib-treated CLL. Study-wide findings and caveats: Researchers report that baseline clonality outpaced age-matched healthy donors and tracked circulating CD8+ T-cell counts.

Here immunoSEQ multiplex PCR was the method, and the copy in TCRdb shows in-frame clones only, minus some. The sample holds fewer than 400,000 clones, approximately 67% seen once. The receptor was isolated from a human donor with chronic lymphocytic leukemia. The sequencing here drew on PBMCs, taken after 36 months of ibrutinib treatment.

This CDR3 reads CASRAKLAGVTDTQYF. The CDR3 DNA follows: TGTGCCAGCAGGGCTAAACTAGCGGGGGTCACAGATACGCAGTATTTT. The chain recombines TRBV2 with TRBJ2-3, with TRBD2 matching over 11 bases. The CDR3 runs 16 residues. With V trimmed by 6 bases and J by 2 bases, 7 bases remained unmatched. Per the germline V gene, CDR1 is SNHLY and CDR2 is FYNNEI.